The 25 T cell receptor beta chains below come from one sample, sequenced in a study of Tregs in tolerant kidney transplant recipients. Recipients received nonmyeloablative bone marrow transplants from related graft donors, with transient mixed chimerism. Libraries were prepared by immunoSEQ multiplex PCR; TCRdb keeps only in-frame clonotypes and omits some of them. Its clone listing holds around 32,000 clones. The specimen was CD4+ T cells from blood (PBMCs), collected 24 months after the transplant. All receptors come from a human patient who received a combined kidney and bone marrow transplant. Some of these T cells may belong to the graft donor.

For this clone: The read stops 3 residues short of the end of the CDR3; the missing end is completed from the germline J gene. This sequence joins TRBV5-4 and TRBJ2-7; possible D gene TRBD2, 5 bases. The CDR3 covers 13 residues. Germline values: CDR1 SGHNT, CDR2 YYREEE (reference sequence). Trimming removed 3 bases from V and 3 bases from J, with 10 bases in between. This CDR3 is CASSSGFHYEQYF. The CDR3 bases that were read are TGTGCCAGCAGCTCGGGGTTCCACTACGAG.

In the case of this clone: The read comes to an end 3 residues before the CDR3 does, leaving the germline J gene to fill in the end. The chain joins TRBV14 to TRBJ2-7; the match to TRBD2 covers 7 bases. In germline, CDR1 is SGHDN, CDR2 FVKESK. Trimming removed 1 base from V and 1 base from J; junction bases left unmatched: 13. The CDR3 has 18 residues. CDR3 amino acids: CASSQGRSGIPKSYEQYF. Partial CDR3 DNA: TGTGCCAGCAGCCAAGGTCGCAGCGGGATCCCGAAGTCCTACGAG. The full variable domain, rest sourced from reference TRBV14 and TRBJ2-7, is EAGVTQFPSHSVIEKGQTVTLRCDPISGHDNLYWYRRVMGKEIKFLLHFVKESKQDESGMPNNRFLAERTGGTYSTLKVQPAELEDSGVYFCASSQGRSGIPKSYEQYFGPGTRLTVT.

As regards this clone: The read terminates 3 residues ahead of where the CDR3 ends, so the germline J gene completes it. V gene TRBV7-3 combines with J gene TRBJ2-1; 10 nucleotides align to TRBD2. The ends lost 5 bases at V and 7 bases at J; junction bases unmatched: 8. Germline V gives CDR1 SGHTA, CDR2 FQGTGA. CDR3 length: 15 amino acids. This chain's CDR3 is CASSPLAGEGNEQFF. The DNA read from the CDR3 is TGTGCCAGCAGCCCCCTAGCGGGAGAGGGGAATGAG.

CDR3 amino acids: CASSQATGRTDTQYF. The DNA read from the CDR3 is TGTGCCAGCAGCCAGGCGACAGGGCGGACAGATACG. This sequence joins TRBV5-6 and TRBJ2-3; TRBD1 aligns across 7 bases. The read ends 3 residues shy of where the CDR3 ends; the end is completed using the germline J gene. Germline V gene sequence: CDR1 SGHDT, CDR2 YYEEEE. The CDR3 covers 15 residues. V was pared by 4 bases and J by 3 bases, with 8 bases of the junction left unmatched. Using reference TRBV5-6 and TRBJ2-3 for the parts outside the CDR3, the full variable domain is DAGVTQSPTHLIKTRGQQVTLRCSPKSGHDTVSWYQQALGQGPQFIFQYYEEEERQRGNFPDRFSGHQFPNYSSELNVNALLLGDSALYLCASSQATGRTDTQYFGPGTRLTVL.

As for this clone: The read comes to an end 3 residues before the CDR3 does, leaving the germline J gene to fill in the end. This specimen includes other DNA sequences encoding the same CDR3. The chain uses TRBV20-1 and TRBJ2-3, with 16 nucleotides matching TRBD2. Germline-derived CDR1 and CDR2 are DFQATT and SNEGSKA (reference sequence). The CDR3 length is 15 residues. V shed 5 bases and J 1 base; nucleotides not matched to a gene: 0. Incomplete CDR3 DNA: TGCAGTGCTGGGACTAGCGGGAGGGGCACAGATACG. This translates into CSAGTSGRGTDT. The CDR3 reads in full as CSAGTSGRGTDTQYF.

A note on this clone: The CDR3 is cut off 3 residues early in the read; its end comes from the germline J gene. The chain links TRBV29-1 to TRBJ2-1, with 10 nucleotides matching TRBD2. This CDR3 is built from 14 residues. CDR1 SQVTM and CDR2 ANQGSEA come from the germline V gene. The junction had 7 bases not matched to a gene; V was cut back by 2 bases and J by 9 bases. The CDR3 region is CSVEKGVAGGEQFF. The sequenced part of the CDR3 DNA is TGCAGCGTTGAAAAGGGGGTAGCGGGAGGTGAG.

Regarding this clone: The read gets to within 3 residues of the CDR3 end, and the germline J gene fills in the rest. J is TRBJ1-1 and V is TRBV5-1; no clear D gene. Per the germline V gene, CDR1 is SGHRS and CDR2 is YFSETQ. CDR3 size: 13 residues. Between the trimmed V and J ends, which lost 3 bases and 1 base, there was a span of 7 bases. The chain's CDR3 is CASSSEGNTEAFF. CDR3 bases read: TGCGCCAGCAGCTCCGAGGGGAACACTGAA.

To note about this clone: From the germline J gene comes the end of the CDR3, since the read stops 3 residues before it. The chain combines TRBV7-9 with TRBJ2-1, with a weak D call TRBD2 (6 bases). Looked up from germline, CDR1 is SEHNR and CDR2 is FQNEAQ (reference sequence). V was trimmed by 5 bases and J by 8 bases, leaving 16 bases between them. The CDR3 extends over 14 amino acids. The DNA read from the CDR3 is TGTGCCAGCAGCGTAAGCGGGTCTTTTTATGAG. It translates to CASSVSGSFYE. The CDR3 as a whole reads CASSVSGSFYEQFF.

To note about this clone: Coverage ceases 3 residues before the CDR3 finishes, and the germline J gene fills in the end. The chain joins TRBV20-1 to TRBJ2-1; 12 bases map to TRBD2. The V gene's germline CDR1 is DFQATT and CDR2 SNEGSKA (reference sequence). This CDR3 spans 16 amino acids. V dropped 6 bases and J dropped 8; count of bases not matched to a gene: 14. The CDR3 protein is CSARWPSGRADYEQFF. The sequenced part of the CDR3 DNA is TGCAGTGCCAGATGGCCTAGCGGGAGGGCGGACTATGAG.

About this clone itself: The read ends 3 residues early relative to the CDR3; the germline J gene fills the gap. The chain has TRBV7-2 and TRBJ2-7; 12 bases are shared with TRBD2. J gave up 2 bases and V 8 bases, and 7 bases lay outside the gene matches. The germline CDR1 and CDR2 sequences are SGHTA and FQGNSA. The length of the CDR3 is 15 residues. The CDR3 region is CASLPGLAGTYEQYF. The CDR3 bases that were read are TGTGCCAGCCTTCCGGGACTAGCGGGCACCTACGAG.

Comments on this clone: The CDR3 goes on 3 residues after the read ends, and that part is filled in from the germline J gene. This chain joins TRBV13 and TRBJ2-3, with 15 positions matching TRBD2. After removal of 3 bases from V and 4 bases from J, the junction contained 11 bases not matched to a gene. The CDR3 runs 19 residues. The V gene's germline CDR1 is PRHDT and CDR2 FYEKMQ (reference sequence). CDR3 DNA (partial): TGTGCCAGCAGCTTGGGTATCCCCGGACTAGCGGGAGGGTCAGATACG. As protein: CASSLGIPGLAGGSDT. The whole CDR3 is CASSLGIPGLAGGSDTQYF.

Comment on this clone: The sequenced fragment ends 3 residues before the CDR3 boundary, so the rest is inferred from the germline J gene. V and J are TRBV13 and TRBJ2-6, with 8 bases lining up with TRBD1. Looked up from germline, CDR1 is PRHDT and CDR2 is FYEKMQ (reference sequence). This CDR3 spans 20 amino acids. After removal of 5 bases from V and 1 base from J, the junction contained 16 bases not matched to a gene. CDR3 bases read: TGTGCCAGCAGCCCATATAGGGCAGGGGGCCCTTATTCTGGGGCCAACGTC. The encoded protein is CASSPYRAGGPYSGANV. The entire CDR3 protein is CASSPYRAGGPYSGANVLTF.

To note about this clone: The DNA ends 3 residues before the CDR3 does, and the rest of the CDR3 is filled in from the germline J gene. This chain uses TRBV20-1 with TRBJ1-2; D is possibly TRBD1 (6 bases). Trimming pared 5 bases from V and 0 bases from J, leaving 13 bases between. The CDR3 has 14 residues. Germline assignment: CDR1 DFQATT and CDR2 SNEGSKA (reference sequence). CDR3 bases read: TGCAGTGCTTCTTCTTCAGGGGCTAACTATGGC. Translation: CSASSSGANYG. The whole CDR3 reads CSASSSGANYGYTF.

In the case of this clone: The observed sequence ends 3 residues before the CDR3 terminus, with the missing tail filled in from the germline J gene. The rearrangement joins TRBV19 to TRBJ2-5, with 9 bases aligning to TRBD2. After removal of 1 base from V and 5 bases from J, the junction contained 11 bases not matched to a gene. This CDR3 has 17 amino acids. Germline-derived CDR1 and CDR2 are LNHDA and SQIVND (reference sequence). The CDR3 sequence: CASSIGLADASGETQYF. CDR3 DNA, as far as it was read: TGTGCCAGTAGTATAGGACTAGCGGACGCGTCGGGTGAGACC. Full variable domain (rest looked up from reference TRBV19 and TRBJ2-5): DGGITQSPKYLFRKEGQNVTLSCEQNLNHDAMYWYRQDPGQGLRLIYYSQIVNDFQKGDIAEGYSVSREKKESFPLTVTSAQKNPTAFYLCASSIGLADASGETQYFGPGTRLLVL.

As to this clone: The CDR3 extends 3 residues past the end of the read, so its final part is completed from the germline J gene. The chain combines TRBV7-2 with TRBJ2-1, with 8 bases lining up with TRBD2. V shed 5 bases, J shed 9 bases, and the junction held 9 bases outside the gene matches. In germline, CDR1 is SGHTA, CDR2 FQGNSA. The CDR3 extends over 14 amino acids. CDR3 DNA (partial): TGTGCCAGCAGCCAAGCAGCGGGAGAACTTGAG. This translates into CASSQAAGELE. The entire CDR3 reads CASSQAAGELEQFF.

For this clone: The CDR3 extends 3 residues past the end of the read, so its final part is completed from the germline J gene. The chain combines TRBV18 with TRBJ2-1, with a weak D call TRBD1 (5 bases). The germline V and J ends were trimmed by 3 bases and 2 bases, with 11 bases remaining between them. Germline V gene lookup returns CDR1 KGHSH and CDR2 LQKENI. This CDR3 region has 15 residues. The CDR3 bases that were read are TGTGCCAGCTCACCCCAGGGTCGCGCCTACAATGAG. As protein: CASSPQGRAYNE. The whole CDR3 sequence is CASSPQGRAYNEQFF.

In the case of this clone: The CDR3 end is not reached by the read, which stops 3 residues before it; the germline J gene fills it in. The chain recombines TRBV19 with TRBJ1-2, with TRBD1 matching 8 bases. The V segment lost 5 bases and the J segment 7 bases; nucleotides outside the gene matches: 12. Germline V lookup: CDR1 LNHDA, CDR2 SQIVND (reference sequence). The CDR3 is made up of 15 amino acids. CDR3: CASSPTGGPYSGYTF. CDR3 DNA (partial): TGTGCCAGTAGTCCCACAGGGGGTCCTTACTCTGGC.

Comment on this clone: The sequenced fragment ends 3 residues before the CDR3 boundary, so the rest is inferred from the germline J gene. The chain uses TRBV11-2 and TRBJ2-7, with D perhaps matching TRBD2 (6 bases). The ends were cut back, 5 bases at V and 1 base at J, with 15 bases in the middle. This CDR3 region has 15 residues. Germline lookup yields CDR1 SGHAT and CDR2 FQNNGV. The sequenced part of the CDR3 DNA is TGTGCCAGCAGCATGACCGGGACTCGGTCCTACGAG. Amino acid sequence: CASSMTGTRSYE. The CDR3 in its entirety is CASSMTGTRSYEQYF.

Of note for this clone: Coverage ceases 3 residues before the CDR3 finishes, and the germline J gene fills in the end. The chain couples TRBV7-9 to TRBJ2-3; 13 nucleotides agree with TRBD2. The CDR3 runs 15 residues. Unmatched junction bases numbered 5, after V lost 5 bases and J lost 6 bases. The germline CDR1 and CDR2 sequences are SEHNR and FQNEAQ (reference sequence). CDR3 DNA, as far as it was read: TGTGCCAGCAGCCCATGGACTAGCGGGAGTGATACG. Encoded protein: CASSPWTSGSDT. Given in full, the CDR3 is CASSPWTSGSDTQYF.

Concerning this clone itself: The read ends 3 residues early relative to the CDR3; the germline J gene fills the gap. This chain joins TRBV28 and TRBJ2-3; D perhaps matches TRBD2 (6 bases). CDR3 length: 14 residues. Trimming cost V 6 bases and J 5 bases, with 15 bases left between them. CDR1 and CDR2 from the germline V gene are MDHEN and SYDVKM. The DNA read from the CDR3 is TGTGCCAGCAGCCCCCGCGGGATACAAGATACG. It is translated as CASSPRGIQDT. The whole CDR3 reads CASSPRGIQDTQYF.

For this clone: The read halts 3 residues ahead of the CDR3 end, with the missing end drawn from the germline J gene. The chain couples TRBV5-1 to TRBJ1-1, with TRBD1 matching 7 bases. Germline loops: CDR1 SGHRS, CDR2 YFSETQ. This CDR3 is built from 13 residues. V dropped 5 bases and J dropped 7; count of bases not matched to a gene: 8. The CDR3 bases that were read are TGCGCCAGCAGACTGACAGGGTCGGGTGAA. Translating gives CASRLTGSGE. The CDR3 in full is CASRLTGSGEAFF.

A remark on this clone: Read coverage stops 3 residues before the CDR3 terminus; the germline J gene supplies the remainder. The rearrangement joins TRBV16 to TRBJ1-2; 9 bases fit TRBD1. The CDR3 length is 14 residues. Trimming took 2 bases from V and 7 from J; bases not matched to a gene: 5. Looked up from germline, CDR1 is KGHSY and CDR2 is FQNENV. The CDR3 DNA, read in part, is TGTGCCAGCAGCCAACTACAGGGGGCGAGTGGC. This encodes CASSQLQGASG. The whole CDR3 sequence reads CASSQLQGASGYTF.

As concerns this clone: The read is 3 residues too short to cover the CDR3 end, so that end is filled in from the germline J gene. The rearrangement joins TRBV2 to TRBJ1-6; D perhaps matches TRBD1 (6 bases). The germline V gene has CDR1 SNHLY and CDR2 FYNNEI. The CDR3 length is 18 residues. The V gene lost 7 bases and the J gene lost 0 bases, with 19 bases spanning the gap. CDR3: CASNILRDRSSYNSPLHF. Incomplete CDR3 DNA: TGTGCCAGCAATATATTGCGCGACAGGAGCTCCTATAATTCACCC.

A note on this clone: Its ends do not fully match the called genes, so a read error is possible. Sequencing ends 3 residues short of the CDR3 end; the germline J gene provides the rest. The chain has TRBV4-1 and TRBJ1-1; D gene ambiguous. This CDR3 contains 17 residues. Germline V lookup: CDR1 MGHRA, CDR2 YSYEKL. The CDR3 DNA, read in part, is TGCGCCAGCAGCCAAGAATTAGGTTTCGGGGTGAAGACTGAA. This sequence encodes CASSQELGFGVKTE. The whole CDR3 protein reads CASSQELGFGVKTEAFF.

Regarding this clone: The CDR3 is cut off 3 residues early in the read; its end comes from the germline J gene. The chain combines TRBV20-1 with TRBJ1-5; TRBD1 aligns across 8 bases. Unmatched junction bases numbered 10, after V lost 2 bases and J lost 1 base. The CDR3 runs to 17 residues. Germline V gene lookup returns CDR1 DFQATT and CDR2 SNEGSKA (reference sequence). The CDR3 is CSARRGQGLGSNQPQHF. The part of the CDR3 DNA that was read is TGCAGTGCTAGACGAGGACAGGGCTTGGGCAGCAATCAGCCC.